The present T cell receptor beta chain was sequenced within a study of CD8+ T cells in alopecia areata. Study-level background: For the treated group, dosing was oral tofacitinib at 5 to 10 mg twice daily.

Trimming shortened V by 3 bases and J by 0 bases, and 16 bases separated the two germline ends. The CDR3 loop spans 18 amino acids. Germline assignment: CDR1 SGHDT and CDR2 YYEEEE. Specified treatment: oral pan-JAK inhibitor, 5-10 mg twice daily. Alopecia areata patients provided lesional scalp punch biopsies and peripheral blood. Ten or more counts support this clone. Reverse transcribed after extraction, RNA yielded cDNA as the sequencing template. TCRdb's table, derived via immunoSEQ multiplex PCR, lists solely in-frame clones and lacks some. This sample has about 200,000 clones, with about three fifths found just once.

This receptor was obtained from a human donor with alopecia areata. The sequences come from CD4+ T cells sorted from blood, collected at week 24, from a patient treated with tofacitinib. The V gene is TRBV5-6, the J gene TRBJ1-6; D is possibly TRBD1 (6 bases). The CDR3 DNA reads as TGTGCCAGCAGCTCTTTTAGGACAGCGAGCTCCTATAATTCACCCCTCCACTTT. Amino acids: CASSSFRTASSYNSPLHF. The variable domain in full, completed from reference TRBV5-6 and TRBJ1-6, reads DAGVTQSPTHLIKTRGQQVTLRCSPKSGHDTVSWYQQALGQGPQFIFQYYEEEERQRGNFPDRFSGHQFPNYSSELNVNALLLGDSALYLCASSSFRTASSYNSPLHFGNGTRLTVT.